This passage covers 8 T cell receptor beta chains from one sample sequenced in a study of blood T cell repertoires in COVID-19. Only in-frame clones appear in the TCRdb table, and some are missing; sequencing was by immunoSEQ multiplex PCR. The table lists roughly 230,000 clones, roughly 91% of them singletons. What was sequenced was PBMCs or T cells enriched from blood (not recorded which). The source of these receptors is a woman in her 30s with acute COVID-19.

The chain has TRBV7-2 and TRBJ1-5; maybe TRBD1 (5 bases). The germline gives CDR1 SGHTA, CDR2 FQGNSA. Trimming left V 5 bases short and J 2 bases short, with 19 bases between. The CDR3 covers 17 residues. The DNA of the CDR3 is TGTGCCAGCAGCCCCCAGACAGAAATTATCGGCAATCAGCCCCAGCATTTT. Translating gives CASSPQTEIIGNQPQHF. Filled out from reference TRBV7-2 and TRBJ1-5, the complete variable domain reads GAGVSQSPSNKVTEKGKDVELRCDPISGHTALYWYRQSLGQGLEFLIYFQGNSAPDKSGLPSDRFSAERTGGSVSTLTIQRTQQEDSAVYLCASSPQTEIIGNQPQHFGDGTRLSIL.

The chain is built from TRBV29-1 and TRBJ2-1; D is ambiguous. The germline V and J ends were trimmed by 4 bases and 6 bases, with 10 bases remaining between them. Per germline, CDR1 SQVTM and CDR2 ANQGSEA. CDR3 length: 12 residues. CDR3 sequence reads: CSVVVSGNEQFF. CDR3 coding DNA: TGCAGCGTTGTGGTTTCGGGCAATGAGCAGTTCTTC.

This rearrangement joins TRBV15 to TRBJ1-4; D may be TRBD1 (6 bases). The CDR3 spans 16 residues. Germline V gene data show CDR1 as LNHNV and CDR2 as YYDKDF (reference sequence). Deletions cut 5 bases from V and 8 bases from J, with 21 bases between. CDR3 sequence: CATSPFGARGGEKLFF. Here the CDR3 DNA reads TGTGCCACCAGCCCGTTTGGGGCCAGGGGTGGCGAAAAACTGTTTTTT. Full variable domain (missing parts from reference TRBV15 and TRBJ1-4): DAMVIQNPRYQVTQFGKPVTLSCSQTLNHNVMYWYQQKSSQAPKLLFHYYDKDFNNEADTPDNFQSRRPNTSFCFLDIRSPGLGDTAMYLCATSPFGARGGEKLFFGSGTQLSVL.

The chain's CDR3 is CASSHRRDRGLYEQYF. In DNA form, the CDR3 reads TGTGCCAGCAGCCATCGCCGGGACAGGGGGCTCTACGAGCAGTACTTC. The V call is TRBV3-1 (or the pseudogene TRBV3-2), the J call TRBJ2-7; 12 bases agree with TRBD1. Per the germline V gene, CDR1 is LGHDT and CDR2 is YNNKEL (reference sequence). This CDR3 is 16 amino acids long. Trimming at V came to 3 bases and at J to 3 bases, leaving 6 bases not matched to a gene.

Only a few counts were recorded for this clone. The chain recombines TRBV4-1 with TRBJ1-5; a weak D match, TRBD1 (5 bases). Germline assignment: CDR1 MGHRA and CDR2 YSYEKL. V lost 4 bases and J 0 bases, leaving 13 bases between the germline ends. The CDR3 runs 16 residues. CDR3 in amino acids: CASSPKAGDSNQPQHF. For the CDR3, the DNA is TGCGCCAGCAGCCCAAAGGCGGGGGATAGCAATCAGCCCCAGCATTTT.

In its sample, this clone was seen a few times. The chain has TRBV7-2 and TRBJ2-2; D might be TRBD1 (5 bases). V lost 2 bases and J 2 bases, leaving 9 bases between the germline ends. The CDR3 totals 15 residues. Germline V gene data show CDR1 as SGHTA and CDR2 as FQGNSA. In DNA form, the CDR3 reads TGTGCCAGCAGCTTATTCAGGGTTAACACCGGGGAGCTGTTTTTT. Protein: CASSLFRVNTGELFF.

This clone was seen once. The rearrangement uses TRBV28 and TRBJ2-7; 9 bases agree with TRBD1. Germline CDR1 reads MDHEN; CDR2 reads SYDVKM. The CDR3 is made up of 17 amino acids. Trimming at V came to 4 bases and at J to 0 bases, leaving 10 bases not matched to a gene. The CDR3 spells CASSWGQGGHFSYEQYF. CDR3 coding DNA: TGTGCCAGCAGTTGGGGACAGGGAGGGCATTTCTCCTACGAGCAGTACTTC.

The CDR3 reads CASSPQQGPQPQHF. The CDR3 DNA reads TGTGCCAGCAGTCCCCAGCAGGGCCCTCAGCCCCAGCATTTT. V and J are TRBV27 and TRBJ1-5; a weak D match, TRBD1 (5 bases). The CDR3 runs to 14 residues. Per germline, CDR1 MNHEY and CDR2 SMNVEV (reference sequence). The V end lost 5 bases, the J end lost 6 bases, and 14 bases lay between the germline ends.